A single sample gave rise to the 10 T cell receptor beta chains below, sequenced in a study of blood T cell repertoires in COVID-19. Generated by immunoSEQ multiplex PCR, the TCRdb table keeps only in-frame clones and is missing some. The sample lists roughly 180,000 clones; around 85% were seen once. The source material was PBMCs or T cells enriched from blood (not recorded which). The receptors were gathered from a man aged 35-49 years who had recovered from COVID-19.

Details on this clone: At one end, the junction sequence differs from germline, possibly due to a read error. This chain connects TRBV7-7 to TRBJ2-5; TRBD2 matches 7 bases. CDR3 size: 15 residues. CDR1 and CDR2 (germline): SSHAT, FNYEAQ (reference sequence). CDR3 protein: CASSLGGALGETQYF. In DNA, the CDR3 is TGTGCTAGCAGCTTGGGAGGGGCTCTTGGTGAGACCCAGTACTTC.

This rearrangement joins TRBV28 to TRBJ1-2, with a weak D call TRBD1 (6 bases). This CDR3 comprises 12 residues. Germline CDR1 is MDHEN and CDR2 is SYDVKM. V gave up 11 bases and J gave up 4 bases, with 14 bases separating them. CDR3 protein: CAVKQGGYGYTF. CDR3 bases: TGTGCCGTTAAACAGGGTGGCTATGGCTACACCTTC.

The gene calls are TRBV10-3 and TRBJ1-2; possible D gene TRBD1, 5 bases. V lost 7 bases and J lost 6, with 18 bases in between. Germline assignment: CDR1 ENHRY and CDR2 SYGVKD. The CDR3 extends over 14 amino acids. This CDR3 is CAITEGTPFNGYTF. CDR3 sequence (DNA): TGTGCCATCACCGAGGGGACTCCCTTTAATGGCTACACCTTC.

This sequence joins TRBV6-5 and TRBJ1-2; D gene uncertain. V lost 2 bases and J lost 7, with 17 bases in between. CDR1 and CDR2 from the germline V gene are MNHEY and SVGAGI. There are 15 residues in the CDR3. The CDR3 reads CASSYDGSPTTGYTF. As DNA, the CDR3 is TGTGCCAGCAGTTACGACGGGAGTCCTACTACTGGCTACACCTTC.

This clone appeared a single time. This chain connects TRBV27 to TRBJ2-1; TRBD1 is a possible D gene (6 bases). Per germline, CDR1 MNHEY and CDR2 SMNVEV (reference sequence). Trimming cost V 5 bases and J 2 bases, with 16 bases left between them. The CDR3 length is 16 residues. This CDR3 reads CASSGQQGKAYNEQFF. The CDR3 DNA is TGTGCCAGCAGTGGTCAACAGGGTAAGGCCTACAATGAGCAGTTCTTC.

The genes are TRBV2 and TRBJ2-3; 10 bases are a match to TRBD1. The CDR3 covers 17 residues. The trim removed 6 bases at V and 0 bases at J, leaving 9 bases unmatched. Germline V gene lookup returns CDR1 SNHLY and CDR2 FYNNEI. As DNA, the CDR3 is TGTGCCAGCAGGGCCGGACAGGGGGGGTTTAGCACAGATACGCAGTATTTT. Protein product: CASRAGQGGFSTDTQYF.

The rearrangement links TRBV3-1 (or the pseudogene TRBV3-2) to TRBJ1-1, with a tentative D call TRBD1 (5 bases). Trimming pared 6 bases from V and 3 bases from J, leaving 20 bases between. Germline assignment: CDR1 LGHDT and CDR2 YNNKEL (reference sequence). The CDR3 is made up of 16 amino acids. CDR3 sequence reads: CASRGAGIPRDTEAFF. The CDR3 DNA is TGTGCCAGCAGGGGCGCAGGGATACCTCGGGACACTGAAGCTTTCTTT.

The chain joins TRBV5-6 to TRBJ2-5; D may be TRBD2 (5 bases). The V end lost 4 bases, the J end lost 1 base, and 11 bases lay between the germline ends. This CDR3 contains 14 residues. In germline, CDR1 is SGHDT, CDR2 YYEEEE. The CDR3 region has the DNA TGTGCCAGCAGCGGGGTAGCGCCCCAAGAGACCCAGTACTTC. Encoded protein: CASSGVAPQETQYF.

The J gene is TRBJ2-5, the V gene TRBV11-2; 7 positions match TRBD2. Losses at the gene ends were 1 base for V and 1 base for J; bases not matched to a gene: 0. CDR1 is SGHAT and CDR2 is FQNNGV in the germline V gene. This CDR3 comprises 14 residues. The CDR3 DNA follows: TGTGCCAGCAGCTTAGCGGGAGGCCAAGAGACCCAGTACTTC. Translating it yields CASSLAGGQETQYF.

V usage is TRBV21-1 and J usage is TRBJ2-7; the table's D call, TRBD2, was not checked against the DNA. TRBV21-1 is a listed pseudogene. The CDR3 covers 16 residues. CDR3 region: CASSKVDGGAEYEQYF. In nucleotides, the CDR3 is TGTGCCAGCAGCAAGGTCGACGGGGGAGCAGAATACGAGCAGTACTTC.